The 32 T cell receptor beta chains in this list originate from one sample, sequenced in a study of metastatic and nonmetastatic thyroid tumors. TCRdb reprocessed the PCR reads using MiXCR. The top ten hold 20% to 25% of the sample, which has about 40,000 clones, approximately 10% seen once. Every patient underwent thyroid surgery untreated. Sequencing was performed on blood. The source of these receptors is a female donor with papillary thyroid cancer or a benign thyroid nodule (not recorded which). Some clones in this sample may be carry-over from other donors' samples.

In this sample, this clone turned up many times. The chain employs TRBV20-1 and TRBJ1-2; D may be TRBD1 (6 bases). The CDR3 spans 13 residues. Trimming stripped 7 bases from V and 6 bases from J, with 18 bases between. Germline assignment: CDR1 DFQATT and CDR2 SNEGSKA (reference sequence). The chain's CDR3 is CSVWTAGVNGYTF. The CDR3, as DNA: TGCAGTGTATGGACAGCGGGCGTCAATGGCTACACCTTC.

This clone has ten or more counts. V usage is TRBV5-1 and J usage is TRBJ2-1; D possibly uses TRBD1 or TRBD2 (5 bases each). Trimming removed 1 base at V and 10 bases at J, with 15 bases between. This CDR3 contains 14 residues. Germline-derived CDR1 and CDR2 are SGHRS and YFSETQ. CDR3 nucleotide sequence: TGCGCCAGCAGCTTGAGGACTGGGGCTAGGGAGCAGTTCTTC. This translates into CASSLRTGAREQFF.

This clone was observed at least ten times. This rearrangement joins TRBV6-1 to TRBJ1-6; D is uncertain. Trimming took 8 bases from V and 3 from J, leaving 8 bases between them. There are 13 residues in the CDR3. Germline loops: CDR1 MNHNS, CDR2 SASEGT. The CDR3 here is CASRPNYNSPLHF. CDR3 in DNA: TGTGCCAGCCGACCGAACTATAATTCACCCCTCCACTTT.

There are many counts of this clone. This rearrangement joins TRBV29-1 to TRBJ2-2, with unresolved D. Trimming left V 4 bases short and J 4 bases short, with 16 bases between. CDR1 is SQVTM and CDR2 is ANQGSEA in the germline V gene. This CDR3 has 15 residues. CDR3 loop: CSVVLRGPLTGELFF. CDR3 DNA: TGCAGCGTTGTATTGCGAGGCCCCCTCACCGGGGAGCTGTTTTTT.

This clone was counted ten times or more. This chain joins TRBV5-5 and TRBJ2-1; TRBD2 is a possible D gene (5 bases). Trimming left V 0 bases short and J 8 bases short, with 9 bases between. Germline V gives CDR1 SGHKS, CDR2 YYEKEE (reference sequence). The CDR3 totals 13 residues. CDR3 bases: TGTGCCAGCAGCTTGGGGGAGTCATATGAGCAGTTCTTC. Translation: CASSLGESYEQFF.

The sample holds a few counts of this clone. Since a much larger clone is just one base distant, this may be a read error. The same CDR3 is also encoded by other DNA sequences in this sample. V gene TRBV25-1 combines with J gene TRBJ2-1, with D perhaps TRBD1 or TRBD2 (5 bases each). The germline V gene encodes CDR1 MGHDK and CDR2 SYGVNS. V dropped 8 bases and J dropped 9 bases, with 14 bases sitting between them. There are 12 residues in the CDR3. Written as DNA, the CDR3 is TGTGCCAGCGGATTCATGGGGACTGAGCAGTTCTTC. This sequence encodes CASGFMGTEQFF.

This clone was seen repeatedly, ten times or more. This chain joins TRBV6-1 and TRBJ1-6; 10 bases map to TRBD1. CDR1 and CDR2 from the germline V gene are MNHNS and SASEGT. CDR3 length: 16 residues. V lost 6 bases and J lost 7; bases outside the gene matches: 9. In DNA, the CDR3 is TGTGCCAGCAGACCGGACAGGGGGTCACCAAATTCACCCCTCCACTTT. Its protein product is CASRPDRGSPNSPLHF.

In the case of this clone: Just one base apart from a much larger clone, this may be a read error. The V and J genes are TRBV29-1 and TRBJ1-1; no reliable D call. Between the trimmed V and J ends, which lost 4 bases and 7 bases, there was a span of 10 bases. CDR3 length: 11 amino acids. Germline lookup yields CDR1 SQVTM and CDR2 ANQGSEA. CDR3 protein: CSVVAEYEAFF. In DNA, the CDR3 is TGCAGCGTTGTGGCGGAATATGAAGCTTTCTTT. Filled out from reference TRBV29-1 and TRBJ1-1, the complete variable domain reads SAVISQKPSRDICQRGTSLTIQCQVDSQVTMMFWYRQQPGQSLTLIATANQGSEATYESGFVIDKFPISRPNLTFSTLTVSNMSPEDSSIYLCSVVAEYEAFFGQGTRLTVV.

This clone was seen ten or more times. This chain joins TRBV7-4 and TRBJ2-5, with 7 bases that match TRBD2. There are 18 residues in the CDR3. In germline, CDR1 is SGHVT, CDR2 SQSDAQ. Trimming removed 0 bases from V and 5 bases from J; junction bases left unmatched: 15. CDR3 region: CASSLAVSRAGAWETQYF. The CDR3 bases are TGTGCCAGCAGCTTAGCTGTATCTCGGGCGGGAGCGTGGGAGACCCAGTACTTC. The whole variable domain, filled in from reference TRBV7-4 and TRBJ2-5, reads GAGVSQSPRYKVAKRGRDVALRCDSISGHVTLYWYRQTLGQGSEVLTYSQSDAQRDKSGRPSGRFSAERPERSVSTLKIQRTEQGDSAVYLCASSLAVSRAGAWETQYFGPGTRLLVL.

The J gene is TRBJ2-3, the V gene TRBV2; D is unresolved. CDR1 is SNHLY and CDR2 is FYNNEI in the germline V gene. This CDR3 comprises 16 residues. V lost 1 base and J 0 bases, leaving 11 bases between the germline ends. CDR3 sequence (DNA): TGTGCCAGCAGTGAAGGAGCCGGCTACAGCACAGATACGCAGTATTTT. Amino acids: CASSEGAGYSTDTQYF.

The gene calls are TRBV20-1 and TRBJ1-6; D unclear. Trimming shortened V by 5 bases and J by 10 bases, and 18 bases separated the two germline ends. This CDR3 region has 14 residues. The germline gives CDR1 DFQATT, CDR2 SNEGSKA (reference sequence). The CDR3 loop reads CSAAVGRNSSPLHF. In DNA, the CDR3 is TGCAGTGCTGCAGTGGGGAGAAACTCATCACCCCTCCACTTT.

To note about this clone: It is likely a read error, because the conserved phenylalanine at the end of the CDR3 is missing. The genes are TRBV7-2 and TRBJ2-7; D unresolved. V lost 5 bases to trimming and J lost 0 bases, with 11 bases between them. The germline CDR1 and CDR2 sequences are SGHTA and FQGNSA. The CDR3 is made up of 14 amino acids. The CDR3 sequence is CASSPGLVSYEQYI. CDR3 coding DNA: TGTGCCAGCAGCCCCGGTCTGGTCTCCTACGAGCAGTACATC.

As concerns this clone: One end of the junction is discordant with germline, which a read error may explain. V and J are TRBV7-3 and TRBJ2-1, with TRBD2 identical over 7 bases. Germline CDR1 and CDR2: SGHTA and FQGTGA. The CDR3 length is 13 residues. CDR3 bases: TGTTCCAGCAGCCCGTGGACTAGATCGGAGCAGTTCTTC. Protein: CSSSPWTRSEQFF.

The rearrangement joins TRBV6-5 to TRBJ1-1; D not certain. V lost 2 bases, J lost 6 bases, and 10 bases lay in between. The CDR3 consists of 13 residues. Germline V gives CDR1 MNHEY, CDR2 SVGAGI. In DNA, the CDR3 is TGTGCCAGCAGTTACGTCGGAAGCCCTGAAGCTTTCTTT. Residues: CASSYVGSPEAFF.

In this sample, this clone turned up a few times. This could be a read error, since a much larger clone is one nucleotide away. The CDR3 coding sequence is TGTGCCAGCGAGGCCATCAATGAGCAGTTCTTC. It yields the protein CASEAINEQFF. The chain has TRBV2 and TRBJ2-1; no clear D. The V gene lost 8 bases and the J gene lost 6 bases, with 8 bases spanning the gap. Per germline, CDR1 SNHLY and CDR2 FYNNEI. The length of the CDR3 is 11 residues.

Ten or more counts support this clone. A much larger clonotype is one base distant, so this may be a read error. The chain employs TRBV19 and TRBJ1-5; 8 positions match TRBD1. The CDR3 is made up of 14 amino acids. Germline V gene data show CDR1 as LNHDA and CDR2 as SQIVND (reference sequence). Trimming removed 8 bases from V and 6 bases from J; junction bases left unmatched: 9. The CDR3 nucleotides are TGTGCCAGTGCGATGACAGGGGTAGGTCAGCCCCAGCATTTT. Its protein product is CASAMTGVGQPQHF.

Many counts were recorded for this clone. This CDR3 is CASRDLKGSSGNTIYF. CDR3 nucleotide sequence: TGTGCCAGCAGGGACCTAAAGGGAAGCTCTGGAAACACCATATATTTT. The gene calls are TRBV27 and TRBJ1-3, with no clear D. The CDR3 extends over 16 amino acids. Trimming cost V 6 bases and J 0 bases, with 15 bases left between them. In germline, CDR1 is MNHEY, CDR2 SMNVEV (reference sequence).

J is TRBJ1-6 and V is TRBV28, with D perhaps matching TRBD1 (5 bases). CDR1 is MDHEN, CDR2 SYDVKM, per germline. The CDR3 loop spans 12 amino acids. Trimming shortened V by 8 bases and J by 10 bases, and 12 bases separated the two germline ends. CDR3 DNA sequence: TGTGCCAGCGTTAACGGGGGGTCACCCCTCCACTTT. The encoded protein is CASVNGGSPLHF. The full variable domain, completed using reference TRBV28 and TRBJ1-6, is DVKVTQSSRYLVKRTGEKVFLECVQDMDHENMFWYRQDPGLGLRLIYFSYDVKMKEKGDIPEGYSVSREKKERFSLILESASTNQTSMYLCASVNGGSPLHFGNGTRLTVT.

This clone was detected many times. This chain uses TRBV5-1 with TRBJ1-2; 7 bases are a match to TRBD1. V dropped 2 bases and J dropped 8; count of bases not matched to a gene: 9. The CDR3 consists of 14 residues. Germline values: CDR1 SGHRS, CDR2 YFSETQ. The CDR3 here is CASSFTNTGDGYTF. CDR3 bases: TGCGCCAGCAGCTTTACAAACACAGGGGACGGCTACACCTTC.

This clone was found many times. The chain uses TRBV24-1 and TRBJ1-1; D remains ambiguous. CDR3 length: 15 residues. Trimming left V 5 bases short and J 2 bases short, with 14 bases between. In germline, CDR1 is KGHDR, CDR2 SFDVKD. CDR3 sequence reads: CATSGVGRGNTEAFF. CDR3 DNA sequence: TGTGCCACCAGTGGGGTCGGGCGCGGTAACACTGAAGCTTTCTTT.

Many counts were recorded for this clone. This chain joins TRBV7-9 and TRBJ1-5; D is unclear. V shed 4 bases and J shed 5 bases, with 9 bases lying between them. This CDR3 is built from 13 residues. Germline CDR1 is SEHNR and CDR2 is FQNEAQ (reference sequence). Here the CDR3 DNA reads TGTGCCAGCAGCTCCTGGGTTGATCAGCCCCAGCATTTT. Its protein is CASSSWVDQPQHF.

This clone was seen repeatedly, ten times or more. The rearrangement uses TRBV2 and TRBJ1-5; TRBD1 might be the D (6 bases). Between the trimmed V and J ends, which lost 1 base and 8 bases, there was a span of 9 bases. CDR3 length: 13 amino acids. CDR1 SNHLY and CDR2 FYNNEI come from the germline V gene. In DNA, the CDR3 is TGTGCCAGCAGTGAAGGTGAGGGGGAGCCCCAGCATTTT. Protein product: CASSEGEGEPQHF.

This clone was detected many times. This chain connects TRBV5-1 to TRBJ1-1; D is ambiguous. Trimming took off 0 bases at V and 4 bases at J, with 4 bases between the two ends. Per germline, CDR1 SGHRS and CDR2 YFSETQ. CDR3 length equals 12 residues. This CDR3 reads CASSLEGTEAFF. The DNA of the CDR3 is TGCGCCAGCAGCTTGGAAGGCACTGAAGCTTTCTTT. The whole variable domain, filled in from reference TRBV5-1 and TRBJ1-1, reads KAGVTQTPRYLIKTRGQQVTLSCSPISGHRSVSWYQQTPGQGLQFLFEYFSETQRNKGNFPGRFSGRQFSNSRSEMNVSTLELGDSALYLCASSLEGTEAFFGQGTRLTVV.

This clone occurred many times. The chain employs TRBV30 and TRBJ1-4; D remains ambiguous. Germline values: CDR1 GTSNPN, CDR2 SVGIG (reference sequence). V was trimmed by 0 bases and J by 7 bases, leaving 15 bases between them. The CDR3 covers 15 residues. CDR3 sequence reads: CAWSVPESPGEKLFF. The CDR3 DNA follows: TGTGCCTGGAGTGTACCGGAGTCTCCGGGTGAAAAACTGTTTTTT.

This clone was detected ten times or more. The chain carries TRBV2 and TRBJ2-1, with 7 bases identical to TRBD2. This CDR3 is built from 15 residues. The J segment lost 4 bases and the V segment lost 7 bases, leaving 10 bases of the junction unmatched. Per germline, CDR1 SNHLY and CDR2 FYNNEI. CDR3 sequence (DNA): TGTGCCAGCAACCTTGCGGGAGCGGCGTACAATGAGCAGTTCTTC. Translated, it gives CASNLAGAAYNEQFF.

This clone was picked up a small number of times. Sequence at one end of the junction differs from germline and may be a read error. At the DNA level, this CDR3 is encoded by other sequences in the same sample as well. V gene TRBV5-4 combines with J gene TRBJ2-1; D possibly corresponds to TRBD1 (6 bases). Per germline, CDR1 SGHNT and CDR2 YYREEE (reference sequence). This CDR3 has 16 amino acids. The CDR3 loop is CASSLGGQSSYNEQFF. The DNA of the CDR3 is TGTGCCAGCAGCTTGGGGGGGCAGAGCTCCTATAATGAGCAGTTCTTC.

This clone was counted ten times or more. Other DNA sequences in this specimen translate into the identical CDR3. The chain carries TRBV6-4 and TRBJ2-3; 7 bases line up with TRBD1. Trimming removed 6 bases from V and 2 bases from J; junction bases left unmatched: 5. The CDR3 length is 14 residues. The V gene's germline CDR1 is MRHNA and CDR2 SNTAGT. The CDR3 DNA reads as TGTGCCAGCAGCCGGACAGGCGACACAGATACGCAGTATTTT. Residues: CASSRTGDTDTQYF.

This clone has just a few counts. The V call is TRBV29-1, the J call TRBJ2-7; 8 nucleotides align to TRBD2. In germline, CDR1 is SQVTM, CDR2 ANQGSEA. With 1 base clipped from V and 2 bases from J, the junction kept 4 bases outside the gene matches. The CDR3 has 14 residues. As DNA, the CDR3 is TGCAGCGTTGAAGGACTAGCGAAACCCTACGAGCAGTACTTC. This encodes CSVEGLAKPYEQYF.

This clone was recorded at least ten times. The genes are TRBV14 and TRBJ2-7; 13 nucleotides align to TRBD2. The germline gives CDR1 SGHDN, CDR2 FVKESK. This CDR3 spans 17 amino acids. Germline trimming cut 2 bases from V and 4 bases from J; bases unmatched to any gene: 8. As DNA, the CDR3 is TGTGCCAGCAGCCAAACCGGGACTAGCGGGATTTCGTACGAGCAGTACTTC. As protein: CASSQTGTSGISYEQYF.

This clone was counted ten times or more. The CDR3 loop is CASSGYTRGNTEAFF. The CDR3 coding sequence is TGTGCCAGCAGCGGGTACACTCGGGGGAACACTGAAGCTTTCTTT. The J gene is TRBJ1-1, the V gene TRBV5-5; the D is unclear. Germline CDR1 is SGHKS and CDR2 is YYEKEE (reference sequence). This CDR3 region has 15 residues. V lost 4 bases to trimming and J lost 1 base, with 14 bases between them.

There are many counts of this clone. The CDR3 coding sequence is TGTGCCAGCAGTTCGTGGGGGGCGCAGCCCCAGCATTTT. It translates to CASSSWGAQPQHF. V is TRBV6-2 or TRBV6-3 and J is TRBJ1-5; D possibly corresponds to TRBD1 (6 bases). The CDR3 consists of 13 residues. The germline gives CDR1 MNHEY, CDR2 SVGEGT. Trimming cost V 4 bases and J 7 bases, with 11 bases left between them.

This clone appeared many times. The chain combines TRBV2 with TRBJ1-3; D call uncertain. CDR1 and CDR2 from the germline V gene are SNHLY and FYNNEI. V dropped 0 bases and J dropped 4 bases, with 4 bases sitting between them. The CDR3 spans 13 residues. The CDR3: CASSEAQGNTIYF. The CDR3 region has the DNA TGTGCCAGCAGTGAAGCTCAAGGAAACACCATATATTTT.